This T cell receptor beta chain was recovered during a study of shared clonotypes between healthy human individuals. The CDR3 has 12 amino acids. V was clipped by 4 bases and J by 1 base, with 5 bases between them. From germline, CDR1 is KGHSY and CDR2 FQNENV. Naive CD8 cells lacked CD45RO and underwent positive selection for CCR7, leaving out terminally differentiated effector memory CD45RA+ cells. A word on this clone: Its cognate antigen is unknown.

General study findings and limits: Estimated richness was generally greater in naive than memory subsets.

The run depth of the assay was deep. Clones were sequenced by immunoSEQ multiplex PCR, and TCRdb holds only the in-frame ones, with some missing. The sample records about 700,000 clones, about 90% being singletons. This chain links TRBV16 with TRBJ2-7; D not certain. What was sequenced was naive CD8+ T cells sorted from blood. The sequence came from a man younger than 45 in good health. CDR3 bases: TGTGCCAGCAGCCTCGAATCCTACGAGCAGTACTTC. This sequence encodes CASSLESYEQYF.